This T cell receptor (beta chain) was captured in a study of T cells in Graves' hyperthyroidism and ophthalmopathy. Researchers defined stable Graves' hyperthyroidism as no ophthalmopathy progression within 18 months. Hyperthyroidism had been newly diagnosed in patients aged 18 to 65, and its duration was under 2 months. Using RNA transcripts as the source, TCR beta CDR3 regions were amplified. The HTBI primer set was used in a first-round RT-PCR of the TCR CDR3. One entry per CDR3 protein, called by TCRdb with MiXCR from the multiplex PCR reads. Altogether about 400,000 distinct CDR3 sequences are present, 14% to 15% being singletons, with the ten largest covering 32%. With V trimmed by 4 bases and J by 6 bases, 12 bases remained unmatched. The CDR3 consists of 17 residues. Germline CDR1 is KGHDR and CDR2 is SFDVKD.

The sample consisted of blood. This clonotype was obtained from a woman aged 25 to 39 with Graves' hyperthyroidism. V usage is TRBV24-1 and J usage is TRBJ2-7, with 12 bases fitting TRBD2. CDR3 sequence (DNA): TGTGCCACCAGTGACCCACCGACGACTAGCGGGAGTGGCGAGCAGTACTTC. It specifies CATSDPPTTSGSGEQYF.